A single sample is the source of the 11 T cell receptor beta chains below, sequenced in a study of T cell repertoires in cytomegalovirus infection. Each CDR3 protein is one row after TCRdb ran MiXCR on the reads. The repertoire includes roughly 180,000 distinct CDR3 sequences, 17% of them detected once, and approximately 25% sits in the top ten. The sequenced sample consisted of CD8+ T cells from PBMCs. The receptors come from a human donor in good health (CMV status not recorded). Some clones in this sample may be carry-over from other donors' samples.

This chain uses TRBV6-5 with TRBJ2-7; 7 nucleotides align to TRBD1. This CDR3 region has 12 residues. After removal of 5 bases from V and 5 bases from J, the junction contained 3 bases not matched to a gene. Per germline, CDR1 MNHEY and CDR2 SVGAGI. CDR3 nucleotides: TGTGCCAGCAGTAAGACAGGGAACGAGCAGTACTTC. This codes for CASSKTGNEQYF.

This rearrangement joins TRBV4-1 to TRBJ2-4; D possibly corresponds to TRBD1 (5 bases). V was pared by 1 base and J by 5 bases, with 6 bases between. The germline V gene has CDR1 MGHRA and CDR2 YSYEKL. The CDR3 is 13 residues long. CDR3 region: CASSQVGENIQYF. As DNA, the CDR3 is TGCGCCAGCAGCCAAGTAGGGGAAAACATTCAGTACTTC.

This clonotype was picked up many times. The DNA for the CDR3 is TGTGCCAGCAGCTTATTTGACTCCAGGACCTATAATTCACCCCTCCACTTT. It specifies CASSLFDSRTYNSPLHF. This chain links TRBV7-2 with TRBJ1-6; D is unclear. V was shortened by 2 bases and J by 2 bases, with 13 bases between the two germline ends. Germline values: CDR1 SGHTA, CDR2 FQGNSA. The CDR3 sequence is 17 residues long.

CDR3 nucleotides: TGTGCCAGTACGTTACAGGGAGAACAGCCCCAGCATTTT. Protein product: CASTLQGEQPQHF. This rearrangement joins TRBV19 to TRBJ1-5; TRBD1 is a possible D gene (6 bases). This CDR3 has 13 amino acids. The V gene lost 7 bases and the J gene lost 7 bases, with 14 bases spanning the gap. The germline V gene has CDR1 LNHDA and CDR2 SQIVND (reference sequence).

The chain combines TRBV12-3 or TRBV12-4 with TRBJ2-7, with D maybe TRBD1 (5 bases). The CDR3 loop spans 15 amino acids. The V end was cut by 2 bases, the J end by 5 bases, with 16 bases between. CDR3 in DNA: TGTGCCAGCAGTTTACGAGACAGTCTTTTCGACGAGCAGTACTTC. Translating gives CASSLRDSLFDEQYF.

The rearrangement uses TRBV7-2 and TRBJ1-6; the D gene is possibly TRBD1 (5 bases). The CDR3 sequence is 15 residues long. Germline V gives CDR1 SGHTA, CDR2 FQGNSA. The V end lost 5 bases, the J end lost 6 bases, and 14 bases lay between the germline ends. CDR3 sequence: CASSPLIGTNSPLHF. CDR3 sequence (DNA): TGTGCCAGCAGCCCGTTGATCGGGACTAATTCACCCCTCCACTTT.

This clonotype was recorded a few times. The rearrangement links TRBV25-1 to TRBJ2-1, with D uncertain. Per germline, CDR1 MGHDK and CDR2 SYGVNS. Trimming pared 1 base from V and 0 bases from J, leaving 7 bases between. This CDR3 spans 15 amino acids. The chain's CDR3 is CASSEFASSYNEQFF. The CDR3 DNA sequence: TGTGCCAGCAGTGAATTTGCTAGCTCCTACAATGAGCAGTTCTTC.

The J gene is TRBJ2-2, the V gene TRBV6-2 or TRBV6-3, with D hard to call. CDR1 and CDR2 (germline): MNHEY, SVGEGT. Trimming left V 5 bases short and J 1 base short, with 8 bases between. The CDR3 is 14 residues long. The CDR3 protein is CASSPRKNTGELFF. CDR3 DNA: TGTGCCAGCAGTCCCAGGAAGAACACCGGGGAGCTGTTTTTT.

In its sample, this clonotype was seen a few times. CDR3 in amino acids: CASSFRQTEAFF. The CDR3 region has the DNA TGTGCCAGCAGCTTTCGGCAGACTGAAGCTTTCTTT. V usage is TRBV7-2 and J usage is TRBJ1-1, with D unresolved. CDR1 is SGHTA, CDR2 FQGNSA, per germline. Between the trimmed V and J ends, which lost 3 bases and 5 bases, there was a span of 7 bases. CDR3 length equals 12 residues. The variable domain in full, with the rest retrieved from reference TRBV7-2 and TRBJ1-1, is GAGVSQSPSNKVTEKGKDVELRCDPISGHTALYWYRQSLGQGLEFLIYFQGNSAPDKSGLPSDRFSAERTGGSVSTLTIQRTQQEDSAVYLCASSFRQTEAFFGQGTRLTVV.

There are a few counts of this clonotype. The chain uses TRBV11-2 and TRBJ2-5; TRBD2 might be the D (7 bases). The V and J ends lost 2 bases and 1 base respectively, with 11 bases between them. This CDR3 is 15 amino acids long. Germline V CDR1 and CDR2: SGHAT, FQNNGV. The CDR3 region has the DNA TGTGCCAGCAGCTTAACTAGGGGGGGCCAAGAGACCCAGTACTTC. Residues: CASSLTRGGQETQYF.

The CDR3 protein is CASSLGPGRSYNEQFF. CDR3 coding DNA: TGTGCCAGCAGCTTAGGGCCGGGCCGCTCCTACAATGAGCAGTTCTTC. The chain is built from TRBV7-9 and TRBJ2-1, with no clear D. The CDR3 is made up of 16 amino acids. V was pared by 1 base and J by 0 bases, with 10 bases between. Per the germline V gene, CDR1 is SEHNR and CDR2 is FQNEAQ (reference sequence).